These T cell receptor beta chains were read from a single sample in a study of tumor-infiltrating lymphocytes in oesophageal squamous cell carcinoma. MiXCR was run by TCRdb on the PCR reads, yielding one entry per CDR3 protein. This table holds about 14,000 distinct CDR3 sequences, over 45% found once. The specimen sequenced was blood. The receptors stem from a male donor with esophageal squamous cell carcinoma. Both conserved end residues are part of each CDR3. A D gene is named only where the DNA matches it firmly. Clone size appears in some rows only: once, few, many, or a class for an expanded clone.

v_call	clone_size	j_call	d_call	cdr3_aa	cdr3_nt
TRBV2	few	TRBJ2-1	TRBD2	CASSQLAAGQETQFF	TGTGCCAGCAGCCAACTAGCGGCAGGGCAAGAGACCCAGTTCTTC
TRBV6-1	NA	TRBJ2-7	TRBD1	CASSGGTGESEQYF	TGTGCCAGCAGTGGCGGGACAGGGGAAAGCGAGCAGTACTTC
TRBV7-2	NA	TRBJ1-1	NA	CASSYRGRAFF	TGTGCCAGCAGTTATCGGGGGAGGGCTTTCTTT
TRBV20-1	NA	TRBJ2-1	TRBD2	CSAVGTSGRFRHNEQFF	TGCAGTGCCGTGGGGACTAGCGGGAGATTTAGACACAATGAGCAGTTCTTC
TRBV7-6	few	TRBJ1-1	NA	CASREMGGITEAFF	TGTGCCAGCAGAGAGATGGGGGGAATCACTGAAGCTTTCTTT
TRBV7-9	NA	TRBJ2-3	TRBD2	CASSFSRLAGADTQYF	TGTGCCAGCAGCTTTAGTAGGCTAGCGGGAGCAGATACGCAGTATTTT
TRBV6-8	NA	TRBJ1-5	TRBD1	CASSNTGDQPQHF	TGTGCCAGCAGTAATACAGGGGACCAGCCCCAGCATTTT
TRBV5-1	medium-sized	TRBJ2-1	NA	CASSFFPDYNEQFF	TGCGCCAGCAGCTTTTTTCCGGATTACAATGAGCAGTTCTTC
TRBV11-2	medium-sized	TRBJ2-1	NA	CASSLDRGLLSYNEQFF	TGTGCCAGCAGCTTAGATCGCGGACTCCTTTCCTACAATGAGCAGTTCTTC
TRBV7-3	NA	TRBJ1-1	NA	CASSLNYMNTEAFF	TGTGCCAGCAGCTTAAATTACATGAACACTGAAGCTTTCTTT
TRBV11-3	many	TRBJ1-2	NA	CASSLDGQGRGYTF	TGTGCCAGCAGCTTAGATGGCCAGGGAAGAGGCTACACCTTC
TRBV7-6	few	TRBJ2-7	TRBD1	CASSPGQEAPYEQYF	TGTGCCAGCAGCCCCGGACAGGAGGCCCCCTACGAGCAGTACTTC
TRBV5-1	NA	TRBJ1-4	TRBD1	CASSSGTGYDEKLFF	TGCGCCAGCAGCAGCGGGACAGGTTATGATGAAAAACTGTTTTTT
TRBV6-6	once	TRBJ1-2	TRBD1	CASRDPSGQKSYGYTF	TGTGCCAGCAGAGACCCCTCGGGACAGAAATCTTATGGCTACACCTTC
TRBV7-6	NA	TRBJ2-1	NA	CASSLGPAGDNEQFF	TGTGCTAGCAGCTTAGGTCCTGCAGGGGACAATGAGCAGTTCTTC
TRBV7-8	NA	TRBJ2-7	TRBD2	CASRVAGVDEQYF	TGTGCCAGCAGGGTAGCGGGAGTAGACGAGCAGTACTTC
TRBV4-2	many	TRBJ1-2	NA	CASSRQGASEVGGYTF	TGTGCCAGCAGCCGCCAAGGCGCATCGGAGGTGGGTGGCTACACCTTC
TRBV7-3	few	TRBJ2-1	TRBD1	CASSPDRTAYNEQFF	TGTGCCAGCAGCCCGGACAGGACGGCCTACAATGAGCAGTTCTTC
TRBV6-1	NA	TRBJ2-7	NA	CASRKGGEALYEQYF	TGTGCCAGCAGGAAAGGGGGGGAGGCCCTTTACGAGCAGTACTTC
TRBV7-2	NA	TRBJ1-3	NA	CASSLYREAGNTIYF	TGTGCCAGCAGCTTATATCGGGAGGCTGGAAACACCATATATTTT
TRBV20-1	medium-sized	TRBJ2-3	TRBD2	CSARDPAGGEADTQYF	TGCAGTGCTAGAGATCCAGCGGGAGGTGAGGCAGATACGCAGTATTTT
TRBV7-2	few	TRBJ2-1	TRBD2	CASSLVSGSGNEQFF	TGTGCCAGCAGCTTAGTAAGCGGGAGTGGGAATGAGCAGTTCTTC
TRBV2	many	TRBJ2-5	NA	CASSIGAQYF	TGTGCCAGCAGCATAGGTGCCCAGTACTTC
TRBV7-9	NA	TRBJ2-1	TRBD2	CASSLRDGTSGNVEQFF	TGTGCCAGCAGCTTAAGAGACGGGACTAGCGGGAATGTTGAGCAGTTCTTC
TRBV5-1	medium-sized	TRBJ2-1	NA	CASSLVESTTNEQFF	TGCGCCAGCAGCTTGGTAGAGAGTACTACCAATGAGCAGTTCTTC
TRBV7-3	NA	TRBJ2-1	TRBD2	CASSSQAGVSYNEQFF	TGTGCCAGCAGCTCCCAAGCGGGAGTCTCCTACAATGAGCAGTTCTTC
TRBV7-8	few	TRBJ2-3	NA	CASSLDRTDTQYF	TGTGCCAGCAGCTTGGACCGCACAGATACGCAGTATTTT
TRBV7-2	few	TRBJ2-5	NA	CASSGYREETQYF	TGTGCCAGCAGCGGGTACAGGGAAGAGACCCAGTACTTC
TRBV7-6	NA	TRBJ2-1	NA	CASSLDRAASDEQFF	TGTGCCAGCAGCTTAGATAGGGCCGCCAGCGATGAGCAGTTCTTC
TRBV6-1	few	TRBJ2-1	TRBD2	CASRGLVPLYNEQFF	TGTGCCAGCAGAGGACTAGTCCCTCTCTACAATGAGCAGTTCTTC
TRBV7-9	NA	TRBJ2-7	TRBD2	CASSDYGTSGSHEQYF	TGTGCCAGCAGCGATTACGGGACTAGCGGGAGCCACGAGCAGTACTTC